A single sample is the source of the 11 T cell receptor beta chains below, sequenced in a study of shared clonotypes between healthy human individuals. Profiled with immunoSEQ multiplex PCR; TCRdb holds only in-frame clones, not every one. The sample consists of around 580,000 clones, roughly 98% of them appearing once. Selected positively for CCR7 and CD45RO-negative, naive CD8 cells excluded terminally differentiated effector memory CD45RA+ cells. The sample consisted of naive CD8+ T cells sorted from blood. The receptors derive from a man aged 25 to 45 in good health.

The chain combines TRBV7-9 with TRBJ1-4; D may be TRBD1 (5 bases). The ends were cut back, 3 bases at V and 0 bases at J, with 11 bases in the middle. This CDR3 is 16 amino acids long. Germline assignment: CDR1 SEHNR and CDR2 FQNEAQ (reference sequence). This chain's CDR3 is CASSFNGDPTNEKLFF. CDR3 DNA: TGTGCCAGCAGCTTCAACGGGGACCCAACTAATGAAAAACTGTTTTTT.

The V call is TRBV27, the J call TRBJ2-7; D not resolved. The CDR3 consists of 15 residues. The germline V gene has CDR1 MNHEY and CDR2 SMNVEV (reference sequence). The ends were cut back, 5 bases at V and 5 bases at J, with 19 bases in the middle. CDR3: CASSMRMKDFHEQYF. The CDR3 bases are TGTGCCAGCAGTATGAGGATGAAGGATTTCCACGAGCAGTACTTC.

The CDR3 bases are TGTGCCAGCAGCTTGGCAGTGTTTCGACAGGGTGGGAACACTGAAGCTTTCTTT. Protein: CASSLAVFRQGGNTEAFF. The chain combines TRBV5-6 with TRBJ1-1; 7 bases are a match to TRBD1. Germline CDR1 is SGHDT and CDR2 is YYEEEE. The CDR3 contains 18 residues. The V and J ends lost 0 bases and 1 base, in that order; junction bases with no gene match: 12.

A single count supports this clone. The chain combines TRBV4-1 with TRBJ2-7; TRBD1 matches at 10 bases. CDR1 and CDR2 from the germline V gene are MGHRA and YSYEKL. This CDR3 is built from 14 residues. After removal of 6 bases from V and 2 bases from J, the junction contained 4 bases not matched to a gene. The CDR3 spells CASSSGTGAYEQYF. Here the CDR3 DNA reads TGCGCCAGCAGTAGCGGGACAGGGGCCTACGAGCAGTACTTC.

This chain links TRBV7-9 with TRBJ1-4; 8 positions agree with TRBD1. The CDR3 sequence is 15 residues long. CDR1 and CDR2 from the germline V gene are SEHNR and FQNEAQ (reference sequence). With V trimmed by 5 bases and J by 1 base, 3 bases remained unmatched. CDR3 coding DNA: TGTGCCAGCAGCGCGACAGGGGTAACTAATGAAAAACTGTTTTTT. Translated, it gives CASSATGVTNEKLFF.

V and J are TRBV29-1 and TRBJ2-3; 7 positions match TRBD2. Per germline, CDR1 SQVTM and CDR2 ANQGSEA. The CDR3 is 23 amino acids. V shed 3 bases, J shed 2 bases, and the junction held 32 bases outside the gene matches. CDR3 sequence: CSVDPMLFGPGFNRDYHTDTQYF. The CDR3 coding sequence is TGCAGCGTTGACCCTATGTTGTTTGGGCCGGGGTTTAACCGGGACTACCACACAGATACGCAGTATTTT.

The gene calls are TRBV28 and TRBJ2-2; D unresolved. Trimming pared 8 bases from V and 1 base from J, leaving 5 bases between. CDR3 length equals 12 residues. The germline V gene encodes CDR1 MDHEN and CDR2 SYDVKM. The CDR3 sequence: CASLMNTGELFF. DNA for the CDR3: TGTGCCAGCCTTATGAACACCGGGGAGCTGTTTTTT.

V is TRBV29-1 and J is TRBJ2-1, with 9 bases lining up with TRBD2. The J segment lost 6 bases and the V segment lost 6 bases, leaving 9 bases of the junction unmatched. This CDR3 is 14 amino acids long. Germline V lookup: CDR1 SQVTM, CDR2 ANQGSEA. CDR3 sequence (DNA): TGCAGCGTGAGGGGCCTAGCGGGGCCCAATGAGCAGTTCTTC. Residues: CSVRGLAGPNEQFF.

This clone showed up just once. Here the CDR3 DNA reads TGTGCCATCAGTGACGGGAGCCGCGAGCAGTACTTC. This encodes CAISDGSREQYF. This rearrangement joins TRBV10-3 to TRBJ2-7; perhaps TRBD2 as D (6 bases). V gave up 3 bases and J gave up 6 bases, with 9 bases separating them. The CDR3 is 12 residues long. Germline CDR1 is ENHRY and CDR2 is SYGVKD.

A word on this clone: The sample has other DNA sequences that encode this CDR3 too. This sequence joins TRBV27 and TRBJ2-5; TRBD2 matches 9 bases. Trimming at V came to 3 bases and at J to 2 bases, leaving 1 base not matched to a gene. The CDR3 runs to 14 residues. Germline CDR1 and CDR2: MNHEY and SMNVEV (reference sequence). CDR3 loop: CASSLLAGQETQYF. In nucleotides, the CDR3 is TGTGCCAGCAGTTTGCTAGCGGGGCAAGAGACCCAGTACTTC.

The CDR3 bases are TGTGCCAGCAGTTTATTGGGCTCCGGACTAGGGGACGAGCAGTACTTC. This sequence encodes CASSLLGSGLGDEQYF. This rearrangement joins TRBV27 to TRBJ2-7, with 7 bases matching TRBD2. CDR1 is MNHEY and CDR2 is SMNVEV in the germline V gene (reference sequence). The CDR3 covers 16 residues. V was clipped by 1 base and J by 5 bases; unmatched bases: 11.